The T cell receptor beta chain under discussion was sequenced for a study of high-grade serous ovarian cancer treatment subgroups. About the research overall: Each sample yielded on average about 7,000 unique TCR beta rearrangements from 13,000 or so reads.

Method: immunoSEQ multiplex PCR; TCRdb's copy keeps in-frame clones and lacks some. This repertoire shows several thousand clones, roughly 74% found once; its top ten account for roughly 12%. The tumor samples were collected prior to definitive surgery or chemotherapy. This clone was detected a few times. The ends were cut back, 4 bases at V and 3 bases at J, with 7 bases in the middle. There are 11 residues in the CDR3. Germline assignment: CDR1 SQVTM and CDR2 ANQGSEA. Sample: tumor tissue. The TCR sequence derives from a human donor with high-grade serous ovarian cancer. The rearrangement links TRBV29-1 to TRBJ2-7; tentatively, D is TRBD2 (6 bases). The CDR3 spells CSVGSGYEQYF. CDR3 sequence (DNA): TGCAGCGTTGGTAGCGGCTACGAGCAGTACTTC.